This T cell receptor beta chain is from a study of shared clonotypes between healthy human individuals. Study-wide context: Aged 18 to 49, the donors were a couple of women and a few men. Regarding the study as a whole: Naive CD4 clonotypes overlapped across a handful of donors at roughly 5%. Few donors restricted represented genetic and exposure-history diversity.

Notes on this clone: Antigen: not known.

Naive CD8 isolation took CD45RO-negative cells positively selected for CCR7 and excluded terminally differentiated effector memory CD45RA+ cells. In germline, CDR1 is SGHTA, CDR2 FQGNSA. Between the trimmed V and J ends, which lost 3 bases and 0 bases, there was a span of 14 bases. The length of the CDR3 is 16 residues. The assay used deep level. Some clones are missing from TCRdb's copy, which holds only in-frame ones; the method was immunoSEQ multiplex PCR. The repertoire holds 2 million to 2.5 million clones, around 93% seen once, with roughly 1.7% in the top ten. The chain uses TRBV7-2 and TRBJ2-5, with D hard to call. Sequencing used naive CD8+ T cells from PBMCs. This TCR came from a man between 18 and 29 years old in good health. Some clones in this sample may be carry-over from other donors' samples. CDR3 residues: CASSFGSRRYQETQYF. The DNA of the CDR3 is TGTGCCAGCAGCTTTGGGTCGCGGAGATACCAAGAGACCCAGTACTTC.